The clone carrying this TCR beta chain was recorded once. Its specificity is unknown. The PCR ran on 60 Vbeta and 13 Jbeta primers. TCRdb's copy holds only in-frame clones and misses some; the assay was immunoSEQ multiplex PCR. The repertoire has 75,000 or so clones, 65% to 70% of them found once; the top ten carry less than 25%. This specimen belongs to a study of cytomegalovirus exposure and HLA in healthy donors. The study's findings and limits: What TCR beta sequences reportedly achieved was accurate prediction of HLA-A and HLA-B alleles in most subjects.

Germline CDR1 reads LGHNA; CDR2 reads YNFKEQ. V trimming: 0 bases; J trimming: 4 bases; junction bases outside the gene matches: 7. The CDR3 loop spans 16 amino acids. Sequenced sample: PBMCs. This sequence was found in a middle-aged man in good health and CMV-seropositive. This sequence joins TRBV4-2 and TRBJ2-5; 8 bases are a match to TRBD1. The DNA of the CDR3 is TGTGCCAGCAGCCAAGATGGGCAGGGGGCGGGAGAGACCCAGTACTTC. Protein: CASSQDGQGAGETQYF.